Following are 18 T cell receptor beta chains from one sample sequenced in a study of T-cell reconstitution after alpha-beta-depleted transplantation in children. Preparation of the TCRbeta library used unique molecular identifiers. One entry per CDR3 protein, called by TCRdb with MiXCR from the PCR reads. The sample lists more than 150,000 distinct CDR3 sequences, 13% to 15% seen once, with less than 15% in the top ten. Sequences were derived from PBMCs from the stem cell graft donor, sampled from the stem cell graft. These receptors were taken from a human donor who donated a stem cell graft to a child with acute lymphoblastic leukemia.

The gene calls are TRBV7-2 and TRBJ2-1, with 11 bases fitting TRBD2. Per the germline V gene, CDR1 is SGHTA and CDR2 is FQGNSA. Germline trimming cut 5 bases from V and 10 bases from J; bases unmatched to any gene: 13. The CDR3 runs to 16 residues. DNA for the CDR3: TGTGCCAGCAGCCGCGTTAGCGGGAGGGAATCCAAAGAGCAGTTCTTC. Translated: CASSRVSGRESKEQFF.

This clonotype was recorded many times. The chain carries TRBV20-1 and TRBJ2-5, with a possible D match to TRBD1 (5 bases). This CDR3 is built from 15 residues. Trimming pared 0 bases from V and 4 bases from J, leaving 15 bases between. Per germline, CDR1 DFQATT and CDR2 SNEGSKA (reference sequence). For the CDR3, the DNA is TGCAGTGCTAGAGATCCCAGGGTGTATGGAGAGACCCAGTACTTC. Translating gives CSARDPRVYGETQYF.

There are a few counts of this clonotype. The chain recombines TRBV29-1 with TRBJ1-1; TRBD1 is a possible D gene (6 bases). The germline V gene has CDR1 SQVTM and CDR2 ANQGSEA. The CDR3 has 13 residues. V was shortened by 6 bases and J by 4 bases, with 15 bases between the two germline ends. The CDR3 sequence: CSVWGGQVTEAFF. The CDR3 nucleotides read TGCAGCGTGTGGGGGGGGCAAGTCACTGAAGCTTTCTTT.

This clonotype occurred a few times. The J gene is TRBJ1-1, the V gene TRBV19; 9 nucleotides match TRBD1. This CDR3 comprises 13 residues. CDR1 is LNHDA, CDR2 SQIVND, per germline (reference sequence). V lost 5 bases and J lost 6; bases outside the gene matches: 4. The CDR3 sequence: CASSSRQGAEAFF. CDR3 nucleotide sequence: TGTGCCAGTAGTTCCCGACAGGGGGCTGAAGCTTTCTTT.

In this sample, this clonotype turned up many times. The chain carries TRBV29-1 and TRBJ2-1; D possibly corresponds to TRBD1 (6 bases). Between the trimmed V and J ends, which lost 7 bases and 7 bases, there was a span of 23 bases. Germline CDR1 SQVTM, CDR2 ANQGSEA. The CDR3 has 15 residues. CDR3 sequence: CSAAAKTGITNEQFF. Here the CDR3 DNA reads TGCAGCGCCGCCGCCAAAACAGGGATTACTAATGAGCAGTTCTTC.

Many counts were recorded for this clonotype. This chain connects TRBV20-1 to TRBJ2-1; 7 bases match TRBD2. CDR3 size: 15 residues. J gave up 3 bases and V 0 bases, and 5 bases lay outside the gene matches. CDR1 is DFQATT and CDR2 is SNEGSKA in the germline V gene (reference sequence). The CDR3 loop is CSARDLKRDYNEQFF. Here the CDR3 DNA reads TGCAGTGCTAGAGATTTGAAGCGGGACTACAATGAGCAGTTCTTC.

This clonotype was seen repeatedly, ten times or more. For the CDR3, the DNA is TGTGCCAGCTCACCACGTACAACCGGCGGGACTAGCGGCGGGAAAGATACGCAGTATTTT. Translating it yields CASSPRTTGGTSGGKDTQYF. The rearrangement joins TRBV18 to TRBJ2-3; 11 bases align to TRBD2. The V segment lost 1 base and the J segment 5 bases; nucleotides outside the gene matches: 17. The CDR3 contains 20 residues. The germline CDR1 and CDR2 sequences are KGHSH and LQKENI. The variable domain in full, completed from reference TRBV18 and TRBJ2-3, reads NAGVMQNPRHLVRRRGQEARLRCSPMKGHSHVYWYRQLPEEGLKFMVYLQKENIIDESGMPKERFSAEFPKEGPSILRIQQVVRGDSAAYFCASSPRTTGGTSGGKDTQYFGPGTRLTVL.

This clonotype was detected a few times. The J gene is TRBJ2-6, the V gene TRBV2, with a weak D call TRBD1 (6 bases). The V gene lost 9 bases and the J gene lost 4 bases, with 16 bases spanning the gap. The CDR3 totals 15 residues. Looked up from germline, CDR1 is SNHLY and CDR2 is FYNNEI. DNA for the CDR3: TGTGCCAGTCAGGCCCAGGGGTCCGGGGCCAACGTCCTGACTTTC. This codes for CASQAQGSGANVLTF.

This chain joins TRBV11-2 and TRBJ2-7; 12 bases are shared with TRBD2. This CDR3 spans 15 amino acids. CDR1 and CDR2 from the germline V gene are SGHAT and FQNNGV. J was trimmed by 7 bases and V by 5 bases; bases with no gene match: 9. The CDR3 region is CASSRRTSGTGEQYF. CDR3 in DNA: TGTGCCAGCAGCCGTAGGACTAGCGGGACTGGGGAGCAGTACTTC. Full variable domain (remainder filled in from reference TRBV11-2 and TRBJ2-7): EAGVAQSPRYKIIEKRQSVAFWCNPISGHATLYWYQQILGQGPKLLIQFQNNGVVDDSQLPKDRFSAERLKGVDSTLKIQPAKLEDSAVYLCASSRRTSGTGEQYFGPGTRLTVT.

This clonotype was seen at least ten times. The V gene is TRBV12-3 or TRBV12-4, the J gene TRBJ2-3; TRBD2 aligns across 11 bases. V lost 5 bases and J lost 4; bases outside the gene matches: 11. This CDR3 is 17 amino acids long. The CDR3 reads CASSPLAGGTSADTQYF. CDR3 in DNA: TGTGCCAGCAGTCCCTTAGCGGGGGGGACATCCGCAGATACGCAGTATTTT.

This clonotype was recorded many times. The rearrangement links TRBV5-1 to TRBJ2-7; D possibly corresponds to TRBD1 (5 bases). V dropped 4 bases and J dropped 3 bases, with 11 bases sitting between them. CDR1 and CDR2 (germline): SGHRS, YFSETQ. This CDR3 region has 13 residues. The CDR3 nucleotides are TGCGCCAGCAGCCCGGACACGTTCTACGAGCAGTACTTC. Translation gives CASSPDTFYEQYF.

The table lists this clonotype with many counts. The rearrangement joins TRBV11-2 to TRBJ1-6, with D tentatively TRBD1 (5 bases). In germline, CDR1 is SGHAT, CDR2 FQNNGV. The germline V and J ends were trimmed by 5 bases and 13 bases, with 12 bases remaining between them. This CDR3 spans 12 amino acids. This CDR3 reads CASSPHRDPLHF. CDR3 nucleotide sequence: TGTGCCAGCAGCCCACACCGGGACCCCCTCCACTTT. The full variable domain, rest sourced from reference TRBV11-2 and TRBJ1-6, is EAGVAQSPRYKIIEKRQSVAFWCNPISGHATLYWYQQILGQGPKLLIQFQNNGVVDDSQLPKDRFSAERLKGVDSTLKIQPAKLEDSAVYLCASSPHRDPLHFGNGTRLTVT.

This clonotype has a count of ten or more. The gene calls are TRBV20-1 and TRBJ1-5, with D uncertain. The germline V gene encodes CDR1 DFQATT and CDR2 SNEGSKA (reference sequence). Between the trimmed V and J ends, which lost 6 bases and 9 bases, there was a span of 18 bases. CDR3 size: 13 residues. For the CDR3, the DNA is TGCAGTGCGACCGCCGGGCCATGGCCGCCCCAGCATTTT. Translated, it gives CSATAGPWPPQHF.

The CDR3 DNA reads as TGCAGTGCTAAAATGGAGGGAAGCTTCTACGAGCAGTACTTC. Amino acid sequence: CSAKMEGSFYEQYF. The chain employs TRBV20-1 and TRBJ2-7; possibly TRBD2 for D (6 bases). The CDR3 length is 14 residues. V lost 4 bases and J lost 3, with 16 bases in between. The germline gives CDR1 DFQATT, CDR2 SNEGSKA (reference sequence).

At least ten counts were recorded for this clonotype. The V and J genes are TRBV5-1 and TRBJ2-1, with D possibly being TRBD2 (5 bases). Germline V gene lookup returns CDR1 SGHRS and CDR2 YFSETQ. V lost 3 bases and J 1 base, leaving 17 bases between the germline ends. This CDR3 is built from 17 residues. CDR3 coding DNA: TGCGCCAGCAGCTACGGGGTGGCGGCGATATCCTACAATGAGCAGTTCTTC. This codes for CASSYGVAAISYNEQFF.

This clonotype turned up a few times. This chain connects TRBV7-2 to TRBJ2-5; possibly TRBD2 for D (5 bases). The CDR3 is 13 amino acids. The V gene lost 8 bases and the J gene lost 3 bases, with 13 bases spanning the gap. Germline values: CDR1 SGHTA, CDR2 FQGNSA. In nucleotides, the CDR3 is TGTGCCAGCGCGTGGCTGGAGGAAGAGACCCAGTACTTC. Translating it yields CASAWLEEETQYF. Full variable domain (remainder filled in from reference TRBV7-2 and TRBJ2-5): GAGVSQSPSNKVTEKGKDVELRCDPISGHTALYWYRQSLGQGLEFLIYFQGNSAPDKSGLPSDRFSAERTGGSVSTLTIQRTQQEDSAVYLCASAWLEEETQYFGPGTRLLVL.

In this sample, this clonotype turned up many times. The rearrangement joins TRBV28 to TRBJ2-2; the D call may be TRBD1 or TRBD2 (5 bases each). V was clipped by 6 bases and J by 3 bases, with 14 bases between them. This CDR3 spans 15 amino acids. Germline CDR1 reads MDHEN; CDR2 reads SYDVKM. CDR3 nucleotide sequence: TGTGCCAGCAGCATGGGGGTCTTGGACACCGGGGAGCTGTTTTTT. Its translation: CASSMGVLDTGELFF.

This clonotype was counted at least ten times. In DNA, the CDR3 is TGTGCCAGCAGCTCCCGGGGGGGCTTCAACACTGAAGCTTTCTTT. Translation: CASSSRGGFNTEAFF. The chain uses TRBV7-2 and TRBJ1-1, with D maybe TRBD1 (6 bases). V was trimmed by 4 bases and J by 2 bases, leaving 14 bases between them. Per germline, CDR1 SGHTA and CDR2 FQGNSA. This CDR3 has 15 amino acids.